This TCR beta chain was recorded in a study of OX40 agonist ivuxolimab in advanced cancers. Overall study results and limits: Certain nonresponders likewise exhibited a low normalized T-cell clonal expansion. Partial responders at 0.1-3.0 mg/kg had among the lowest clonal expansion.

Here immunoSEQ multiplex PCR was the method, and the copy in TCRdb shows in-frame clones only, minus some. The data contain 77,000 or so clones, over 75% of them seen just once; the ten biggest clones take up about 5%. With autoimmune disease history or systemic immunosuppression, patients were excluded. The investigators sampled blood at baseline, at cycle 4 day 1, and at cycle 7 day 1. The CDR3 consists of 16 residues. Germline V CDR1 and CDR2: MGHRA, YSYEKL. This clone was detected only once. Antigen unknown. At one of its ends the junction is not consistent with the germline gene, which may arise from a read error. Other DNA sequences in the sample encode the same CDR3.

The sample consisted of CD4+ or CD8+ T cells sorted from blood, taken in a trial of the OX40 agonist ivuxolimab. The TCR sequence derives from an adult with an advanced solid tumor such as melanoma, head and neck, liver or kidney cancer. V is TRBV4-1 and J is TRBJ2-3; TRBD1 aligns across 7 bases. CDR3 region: CASSQGRDRSTDTQYF. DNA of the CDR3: TGCGCCAGCAGCCAAGGCCGGGACAGAAGCACGGATACGCAGTATTTT.